These T cell receptor beta chains were read from a single sample in a study of T cells in Graves' hyperthyroidism and ophthalmopathy. Each CDR3 protein is one row after TCRdb ran MiXCR on the multiplex PCR reads. The sample comprises over 250,000 distinct CDR3 sequences, less than 30% of which are singletons, and about 30% rests with the top ten. Specimen: blood. Source of these receptors: a man between 40 and 49 years old with Graves' hyperthyroidism that later progressed to Graves' ophthalmopathy. The CDR3 runs from the conserved cysteine through the conserved F or W. A D gene is named only where the DNA matches it firmly. Some rows mark clone size as missing; the rest say once, few, many or name a class of expanded clone.

TRBJ2-7,14,.,TRBV20-1,many,CSASGGPYRYEQYF,TGCAGTGCTAGTGGCGGGCCCTACCGGTACGAGCAGTACTTC
TRBJ2-2,12,.,TRBV20-1,.,CSVGLNTGELFF,TGCAGTGTGGGGTTGAACACCGGGGAGCTGTTTTTT
TRBJ1-5,14,.,TRBV12-5,many,CASAGTFSNQPQHF,TGTGCTAGTGCAGGGACCTTTAGCAATCAGCCCCAGCATTTT
TRBJ1-5,12,.,TRBV28,many,CASSSGDQPQHF,TGTGCCAGCAGTTCAGGGGATCAGCCCCAGCATTTT
TRBJ2-2,14,TRBD1,TRBV7-3,few,CASSLTGVGGELFF,TGTGCCAGCAGCCTAACAGGGGTTGGCGGGGAGCTGTTTTTT
TRBJ1-1,15,.,TRBV9,.,CASSLGAVVNTEAFF,TGTGCCAGCAGCCTAGGGGCTGTGGTGAACACTGAAGCTTTCTTT
TRBJ2-5,14,.,TRBV4-1,.,CASSLSTTQETQYF,TGCGCCAGCAGCCTTTCGACGACGCAAGAGACCCAGTACTTC
TRBJ1-5,15,.,TRBV7-2,many,CASSYTANNNQPQHF,TGTGCCAGCAGCTACACGGCGAACAACAATCAGCCCCAGCATTTT
TRBJ2-7,16,TRBD2,TRBV28,many,CASSFTLAETSYEQYF,TGTGCCAGCAGTTTCACCCTAGCGGAGACTTCCTACGAGCAGTACTTC
TRBJ2-7,13,.,TRBV7-3,many,CASSLLEGYEQYF,TGTGCCAGCAGCTTACTAGAGGGATACGAGCAGTACTTC
TRBJ2-7,14,TRBD2,TRBV12-3/TRBV12-4,.,CASSLTSSSYEQYF,TGTGCCAGCAGTTTGACTAGCAGCTCCTACGAGCAGTACTTC
TRBJ2-4,10,.,TRBV20-1,.,CSAGSNIQYF,TGCAGTGCAGGCTCCAACATTCAGTACTTC
TRBJ2-5,17,TRBD2,TRBV12-3/TRBV12-4,.,CASSLVGSGVVGETQYF,TGTGCCAGCAGTTTAGTGGGTAGCGGGGTCGTTGGGGAGACCCAGTACTTC
TRBJ1-2,14,TRBD1,TRBV12-3/TRBV12-4,.,CASSQTTGARVYTF,TGTGCCAGCAGCCAAACTACAGGGGCGAGAGTCTACACCTTC
TRBJ2-7,12,.,TRBV20-1,.,CSARDSYYEQYF,TGCAGTGCTAGGGACAGCTACTACGAGCAGTACTTC
TRBJ1-3,13,.,TRBV13,.,CASSRRYGNTIYF,TGTGCCAGCAGCCGGCGATATGGAAACACCATATATTTT
TRBJ1-2,17,.,TRBV4-2,.,CASSQDLSRGSNYGYTF,TGTGCCAGCAGCCAAGACCTGAGCAGGGGCTCTAACTATGGCTACACCTTC
TRBJ1-1,15,.,TRBV6-2/TRBV6-3,few,CASSYRWATSTEAFF,TGTGCCAGCAGTTACCGTTGGGCAACGAGCACTGAAGCTTTCTTT
TRBJ1-2,11,.,TRBV19,.,CASSRAEGYTF,TGTGCCAGTAGCAGGGCGGAGGGCTACACCTTC
TRBJ2-7,15,TRBD1,TRBV24-1,many,CATSEAGTGAWEQYF,TGTGCCACCAGTGAAGCCGGGACAGGTGCATGGGAGCAGTACTTC
TRBJ2-2,13,.,TRBV12-3/TRBV12-4,.,CASSFVGYWELFF,TGTGCCAGCAGTTTTGTTGGGTACTGGGAGCTGTTTTTT
TRBJ1-2,15,TRBD1,TRBV30,many,CAWMYRDRESRGYTF,TGTGCCTGGATGTACCGGGACAGGGAATCTCGCGGCTACACCTTC